The T cell receptor beta chain described here comes from a study of blood T cell repertoires in COVID-19. Overall study: PBMCs, B-cell-depleted T cells, or T cells provided the cDNA or gDNA that made up the material.

Germline CDR1 is SGHRS and CDR2 is YFSETQ. CDR3 length: 16 residues. The J segment lost 6 bases and the V segment lost 0 bases, leaving 9 bases of the junction unmatched. The repertoire was sequenced with immunoSEQ multiplex PCR; TCRdb's copy has only in-frame clones and lacks some. The top ten clones hold roughly 1% of a sample with some 300,000 clones, 85% to 90% of them seen once. This clone was detected only once. The gene calls are TRBV5-1 and TRBJ1-2; 9 bases align to TRBD1. Sequenced material: peripheral blood. This TCR derives from a woman in her thirties or forties with COVID-19, enrolled during active disease. The CDR3 sequence is CASSLDAGTGYDGYTF. The DNA of the CDR3 is TGCGCCAGCAGCTTGGACGCCGGGACAGGGTACGATGGCTACACCTTC.